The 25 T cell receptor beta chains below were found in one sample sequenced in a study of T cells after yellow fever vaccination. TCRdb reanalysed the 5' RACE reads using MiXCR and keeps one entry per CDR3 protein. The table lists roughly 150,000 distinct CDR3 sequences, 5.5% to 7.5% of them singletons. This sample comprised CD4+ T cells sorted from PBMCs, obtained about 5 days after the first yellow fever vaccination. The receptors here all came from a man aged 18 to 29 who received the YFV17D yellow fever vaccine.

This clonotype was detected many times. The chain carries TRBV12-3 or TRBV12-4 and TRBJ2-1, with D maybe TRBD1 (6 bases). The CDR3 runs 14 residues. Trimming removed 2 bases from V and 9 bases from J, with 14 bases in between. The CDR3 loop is CASSLRQGQGEQFF. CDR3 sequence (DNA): TGTGCCAGCAGTTTAAGGCAGGGGCAAGGTGAGCAGTTCTTC.

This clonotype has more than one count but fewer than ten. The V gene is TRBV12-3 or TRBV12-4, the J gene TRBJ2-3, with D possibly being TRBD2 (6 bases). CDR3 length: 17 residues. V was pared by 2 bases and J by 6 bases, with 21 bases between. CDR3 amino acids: CASSLKPRGTFSDTQYF. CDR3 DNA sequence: TGTGCCAGCAGTTTAAAACCGCGGGGTACGTTTTCGGATACGCAGTATTTT.

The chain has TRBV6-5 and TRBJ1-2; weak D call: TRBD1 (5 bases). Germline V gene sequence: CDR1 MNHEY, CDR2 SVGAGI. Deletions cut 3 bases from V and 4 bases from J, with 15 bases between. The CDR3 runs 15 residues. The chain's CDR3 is CASSYAEGGAYGYTF. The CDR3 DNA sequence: TGTGCCAGCAGTTATGCCGAGGGAGGGGCCTATGGCTACACCTTC.

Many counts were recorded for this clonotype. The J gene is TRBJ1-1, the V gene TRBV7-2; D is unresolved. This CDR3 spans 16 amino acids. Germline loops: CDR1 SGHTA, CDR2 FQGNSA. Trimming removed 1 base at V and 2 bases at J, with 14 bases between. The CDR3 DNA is TGTGCCAGCAGCTTAGTTTATGGGTCGGCCAACACTGAAGCTTTCTTT. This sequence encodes CASSLVYGSANTEAFF.

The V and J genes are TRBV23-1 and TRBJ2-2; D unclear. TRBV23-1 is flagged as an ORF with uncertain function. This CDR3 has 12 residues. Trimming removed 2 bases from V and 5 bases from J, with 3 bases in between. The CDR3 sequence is CASSQPTGELFF. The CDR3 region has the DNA TGCGCCAGCAGTCAACCAACCGGGGAGCTGTTTTTT.

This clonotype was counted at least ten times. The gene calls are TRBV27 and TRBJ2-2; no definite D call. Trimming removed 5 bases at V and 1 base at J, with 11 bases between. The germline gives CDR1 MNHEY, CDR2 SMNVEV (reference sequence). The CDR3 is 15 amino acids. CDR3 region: CASSPLGLNTGELFF. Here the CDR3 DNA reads TGTGCCAGCAGTCCCTTGGGCTTGAACACCGGGGAGCTGTTTTTT.

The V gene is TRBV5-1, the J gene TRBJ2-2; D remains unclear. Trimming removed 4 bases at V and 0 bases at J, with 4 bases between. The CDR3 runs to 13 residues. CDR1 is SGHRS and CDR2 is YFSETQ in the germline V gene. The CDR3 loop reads CASSRTNTGELFF. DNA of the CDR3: TGCGCCAGCAGCCGGACGAACACCGGGGAGCTGTTTTTT.

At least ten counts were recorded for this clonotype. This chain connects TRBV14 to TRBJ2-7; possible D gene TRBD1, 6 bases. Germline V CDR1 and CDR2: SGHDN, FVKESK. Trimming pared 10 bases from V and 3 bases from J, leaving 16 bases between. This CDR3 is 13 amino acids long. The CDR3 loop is CAISVGAVYEQYF. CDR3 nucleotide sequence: TGTGCCATCTCCGTGGGGGCGGTCTACGAGCAGTACTTC. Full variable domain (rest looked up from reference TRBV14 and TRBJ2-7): EAGVTQFPSHSVIEKGQTVTLRCDPISGHDNLYWYRRVMGKEIKFLLHFVKESKQDESGMPNNRFLAERTGGTYSTLKVQPAELEDSGVYFCAISVGAVYEQYFGPGTRLTVT.

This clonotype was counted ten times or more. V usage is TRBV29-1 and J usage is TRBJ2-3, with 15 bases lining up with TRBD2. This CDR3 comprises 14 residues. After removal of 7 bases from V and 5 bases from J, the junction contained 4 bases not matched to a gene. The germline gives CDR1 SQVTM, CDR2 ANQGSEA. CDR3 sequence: CSATGLAGGDTQYF. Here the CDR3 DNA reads TGCAGCGCCACGGGACTAGCGGGGGGAGATACGCAGTATTTT.

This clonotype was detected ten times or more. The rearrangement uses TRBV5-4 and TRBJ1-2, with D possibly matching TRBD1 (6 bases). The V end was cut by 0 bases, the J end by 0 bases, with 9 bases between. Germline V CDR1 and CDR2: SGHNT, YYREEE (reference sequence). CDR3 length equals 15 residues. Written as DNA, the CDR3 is TGTGCCAGCAGCTTGGCAGGGGAAGCTAACTATGGCTACACCTTC. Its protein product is CASSLAGEANYGYTF.

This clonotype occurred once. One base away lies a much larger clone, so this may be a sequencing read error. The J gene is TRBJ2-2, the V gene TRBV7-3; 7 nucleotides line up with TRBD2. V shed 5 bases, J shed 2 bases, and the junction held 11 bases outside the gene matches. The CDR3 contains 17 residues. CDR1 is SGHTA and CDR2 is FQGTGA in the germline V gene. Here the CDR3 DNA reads TGTGCCAGCAGCGTAAGGGGACTATCGGATAACACCGGGGAGCTGTTTTTT. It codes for CASSVRGLSDNTGELFF. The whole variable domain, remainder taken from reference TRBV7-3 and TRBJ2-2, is GAGVSQTPSNKVTEKGKYVELRCDPISGHTALYWYRQSLGQGPEFLIYFQGTGAADDSGLPNDRFFAVRPEGSVSTLKIQRTERGDSAVYLCASSVRGLSDNTGELFFGEGSRLTVL.

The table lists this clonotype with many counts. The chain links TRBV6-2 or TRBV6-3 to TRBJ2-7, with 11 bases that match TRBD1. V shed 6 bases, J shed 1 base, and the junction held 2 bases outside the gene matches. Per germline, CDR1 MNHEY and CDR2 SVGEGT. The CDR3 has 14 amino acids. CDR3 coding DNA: TGTGCCAGCAGAGGACAGGGGGCGTCCTACGAGCAGTACGTC. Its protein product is CASRGQGASYEQYV.

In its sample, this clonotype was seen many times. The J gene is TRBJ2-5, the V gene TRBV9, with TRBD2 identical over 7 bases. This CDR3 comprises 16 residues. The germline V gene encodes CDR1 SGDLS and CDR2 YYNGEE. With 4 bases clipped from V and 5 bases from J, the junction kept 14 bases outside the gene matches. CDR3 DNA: TGTGCCAGCAGCCCCACCTCGGGGACTACTTTTGAGACCCAGTACTTC. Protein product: CASSPTSGTTFETQYF. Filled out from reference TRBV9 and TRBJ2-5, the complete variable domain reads DSGVTQTPKHLITATGQRVTLRCSPRSGDLSVYWYQQSLDQGLQFLIQYYNGEERAKGNILERFSAQQFPDLHSELNLSSLELGDSALYFCASSPTSGTTFETQYFGPGTRLLVL.

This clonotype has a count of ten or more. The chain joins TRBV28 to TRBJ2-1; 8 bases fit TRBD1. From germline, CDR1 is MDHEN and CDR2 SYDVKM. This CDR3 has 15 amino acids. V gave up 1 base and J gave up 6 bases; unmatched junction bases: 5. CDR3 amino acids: CASSLSGQGRNEQFF. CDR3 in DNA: TGTGCCAGCAGTTTATCCGGACAGGGTCGCAATGAGCAGTTCTTC.

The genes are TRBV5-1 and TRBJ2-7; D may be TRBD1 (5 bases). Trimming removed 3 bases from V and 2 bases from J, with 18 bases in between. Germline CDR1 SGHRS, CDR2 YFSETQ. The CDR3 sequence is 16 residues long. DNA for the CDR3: TGCGCCAGCAGCTCCTCTGCCATGACAGCCACCTACGAGCAGTACTTC. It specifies CASSSSAMTATYEQYF. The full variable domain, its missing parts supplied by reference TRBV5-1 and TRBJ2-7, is KAGVTQTPRYLIKTRGQQVTLSCSPISGHRSVSWYQQTPGQGLQFLFEYFSETQRNKGNFPGRFSGRQFSNSRSEMNVSTLELGDSALYLCASSSSAMTATYEQYFGPGTRLTVT.

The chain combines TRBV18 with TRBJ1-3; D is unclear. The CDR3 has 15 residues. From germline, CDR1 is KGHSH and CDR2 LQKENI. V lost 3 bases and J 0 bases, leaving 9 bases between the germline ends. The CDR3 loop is CASSPSGISGNTIYF. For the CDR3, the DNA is TGTGCCAGCTCACCTTCTGGAATCTCTGGAAACACCATATATTTT.

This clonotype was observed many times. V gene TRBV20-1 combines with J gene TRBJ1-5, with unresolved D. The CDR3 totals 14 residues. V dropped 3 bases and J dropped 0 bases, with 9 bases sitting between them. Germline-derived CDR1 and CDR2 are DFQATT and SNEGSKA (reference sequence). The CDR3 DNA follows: TGCAGTGCTAGCTCACAAGTTAGCAATCAGCCCCAGCATTTT. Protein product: CSASSQVSNQPQHF.

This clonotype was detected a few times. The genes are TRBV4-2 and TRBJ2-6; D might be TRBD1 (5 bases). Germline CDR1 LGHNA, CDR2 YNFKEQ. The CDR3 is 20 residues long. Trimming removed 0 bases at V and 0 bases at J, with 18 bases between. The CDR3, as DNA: TGTGCCAGCAGCCAAGAAACCCTGACAGCCTTATACTCTGGGGCCAACGTCCTGACTTTC. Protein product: CASSQETLTALYSGANVLTF.

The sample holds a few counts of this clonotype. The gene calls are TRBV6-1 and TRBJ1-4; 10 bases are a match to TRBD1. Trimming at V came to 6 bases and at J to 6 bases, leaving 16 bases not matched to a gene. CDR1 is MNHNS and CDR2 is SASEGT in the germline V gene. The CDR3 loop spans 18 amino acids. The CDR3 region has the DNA TGTGCCAGCAGCCTTCGGTCGGGACAGGGGTTCAGAGATGAAAAACTGTTTTTT. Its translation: CASSLRSGQGFRDEKLFF.

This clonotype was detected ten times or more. In DNA form, the CDR3 reads TGTGCCAGCACCTATAAACAGGGACTGAACACTGAAGCTTTCTTT. Translating gives CASTYKQGLNTEAFF. This chain joins TRBV11-3 and TRBJ1-1; D perhaps matches TRBD1 (6 bases). Germline CDR1 and CDR2: SGHNT and YENEEA. This CDR3 is built from 15 residues. V was trimmed by 7 bases and J by 0 bases, leaving 15 bases between them.

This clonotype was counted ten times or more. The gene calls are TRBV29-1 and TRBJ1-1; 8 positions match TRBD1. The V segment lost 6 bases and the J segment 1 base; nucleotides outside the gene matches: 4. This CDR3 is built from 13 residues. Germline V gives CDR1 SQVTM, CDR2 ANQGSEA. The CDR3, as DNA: TGCAGCGTAAAAGGACAGGGGAACACTGAAGCTTTCTTT. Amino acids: CSVKGQGNTEAFF.

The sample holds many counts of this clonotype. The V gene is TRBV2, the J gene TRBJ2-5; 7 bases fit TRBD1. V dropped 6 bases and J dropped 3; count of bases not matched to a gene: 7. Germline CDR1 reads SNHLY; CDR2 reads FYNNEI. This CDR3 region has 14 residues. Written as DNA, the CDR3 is TGTGCCAGCAGACTACGGACAGGAAAAGAGACCCAGTACTTC. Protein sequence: CASRLRTGKETQYF.

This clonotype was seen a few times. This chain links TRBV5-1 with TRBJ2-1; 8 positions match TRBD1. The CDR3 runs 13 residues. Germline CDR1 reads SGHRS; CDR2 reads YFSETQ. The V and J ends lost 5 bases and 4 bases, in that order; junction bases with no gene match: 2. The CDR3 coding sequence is TGCGCCAGCAGACAGGGGGGTTACAATGAGCAGTTCTTC. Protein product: CASRQGGYNEQFF.

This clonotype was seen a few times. CDR3 sequence reads: CASSLAGLAGNTIYF. CDR3 sequence (DNA): TGTGCCAGCAGCTTAGCCGGCCTGGCGGGAAACACCATATATTTT. The V gene is TRBV13, the J gene TRBJ1-3; D ambiguous. This CDR3 spans 15 amino acids. Germline V gives CDR1 PRHDT, CDR2 FYEKMQ (reference sequence). Trimming shortened V by 1 base and J by 4 bases, and 11 bases separated the two germline ends.

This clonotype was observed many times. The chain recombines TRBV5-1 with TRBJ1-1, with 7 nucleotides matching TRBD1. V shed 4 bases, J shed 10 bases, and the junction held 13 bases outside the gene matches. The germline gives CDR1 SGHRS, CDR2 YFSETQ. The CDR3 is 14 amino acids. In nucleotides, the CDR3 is TGCGCCAGCAGCCTGACTCGACAGGGCCTCGGAGCTTTCTTT. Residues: CASSLTRQGLGAFF.